This TCR beta chain was documented in a study of Graves' ophthalmopathy and Graves' hyperthyroidism. Across the whole study: Stable hyperthyroidism meant no progression to ophthalmopathy within 18 months of follow-up.

Study outcomes and limitations: Predictions made by the model for ophthalmopathy progression reached more than 55% sensitivity and approximately 72% specificity. In blood, most expanded thyroid clonotypes above 0.001 frequency were also detected.

The diagnosis combined clinical symptoms, thyroxine, TRAb, thyroid ultrasound and orbital computed tomography scans. Transcripts of RNA were the source for amplifying TCR beta CDR3 regions. A first-round RT-PCR used HTBI primers, followed by a second-round multiplex PCR. TCRdb used MiXCR to reprocess the multiplex PCR reads, holding one entry per CDR3 protein. Here the sample spans about 1.2 million distinct CDR3 sequences, 36% being singletons. This clonotype came up many times. The target antigen is unknown. This TCR was recovered from an adult man with Graves' hyperthyroidism. Sequencing input: peripheral blood or thyroid tissue (not recorded which).

For the CDR3, the DNA is TGTGCCAGCAGCTTAACCGGGACAGGTTATAATTCACCCCTCCACTTT. It codes for CASSLTGTGYNSPLHF. This chain uses TRBV7-2 with TRBJ1-6, with TRBD1 identical over 8 bases. This CDR3 contains 16 residues. The germline V gene encodes CDR1 SGHTA and CDR2 FQGNSA. After removal of 2 bases from V and 4 bases from J, the junction contained 4 bases not matched to a gene.